This T cell receptor (beta chain) was profiled in a study of blood T cell repertoires in COVID-19. In the original workflow: Amplifying reference gene primers gave estimates of nucleated cell counts. Clones were read by immunoSEQ multiplex PCR, and TCRdb kept only the in-frame ones, dropping some. Clone size and V and J calls were adopted from that table, with D and trimming inferred from the DNA. This table has 90,000 to 130,000 clones, roughly nine tenths appearing once. The CDR3 is 15 residues long. The V gene end was trimmed by 5 bases and the J gene end by 13 bases; junction bases not matched to a gene: 14. Germline V lookup: CDR1 MNHEY, CDR2 SVGAGI.

The chain employs TRBV6-5 and TRBJ1-6; 7 nucleotides agree with TRBD1. This sequence was found in a human donor in a cohort sampled during active COVID-19. Sequences were obtained from peripheral blood. The CDR3 sequence is CASSNFPDRMAPLHF. In DNA form, the CDR3 reads TGTGCCAGCAGTAACTTCCCGGACAGGATGGCGCCCCTCCACTTT.